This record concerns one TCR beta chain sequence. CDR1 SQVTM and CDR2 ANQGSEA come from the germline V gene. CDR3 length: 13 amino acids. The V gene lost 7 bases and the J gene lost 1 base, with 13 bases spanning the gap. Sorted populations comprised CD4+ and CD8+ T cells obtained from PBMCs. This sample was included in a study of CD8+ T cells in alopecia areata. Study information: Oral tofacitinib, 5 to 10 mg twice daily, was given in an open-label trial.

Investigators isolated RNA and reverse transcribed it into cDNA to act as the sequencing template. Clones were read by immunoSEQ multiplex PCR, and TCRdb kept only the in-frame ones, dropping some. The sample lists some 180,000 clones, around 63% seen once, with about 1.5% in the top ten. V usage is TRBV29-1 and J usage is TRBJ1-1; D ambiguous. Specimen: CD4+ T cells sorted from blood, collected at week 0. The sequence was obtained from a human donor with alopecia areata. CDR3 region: CSGRGGPNTEAFF. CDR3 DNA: TGCAGCGGGCGGGGAGGCCCGAACACTGAAGCTTTCTTT.